This T cell receptor (beta chain) was identified during a study of cytomegalovirus exposure and HLA in healthy donors. Whole-study findings and limits: Later examination showed HLA-associated TCR beta chains had greater clonal expansion than equally common others. It was reportedly the case that the classifier diagnosed cytomegalovirus status with high specificity and sensitivity. Among donors in an Asian-associated ancestry cluster, a later analysis reportedly found fewer N-insertions than the roughly 610-donor mean. TCR beta V- and J-gene trimming, according to a later analysis, was linked to a missense DCLRE1C variant.

The germline CDR1 and CDR2 sequences are LGHNA and YNFKEQ. CDR3 length equals 20 residues. V shed 3 bases and J 3 bases; nucleotides not matched to a gene: 17. A word on this clone: The antigen is not known.

Vbeta (60) and Jbeta (13) primers were used in the PCR. The repertoire was sequenced with immunoSEQ multiplex PCR; TCRdb's copy has only in-frame clones and lacks some. Seen here are roughly 150,000 clones, roughly three quarters observed once, and the top ten hold under 2.5%. The specimen sequenced was PBMCs. The chain carries TRBV4-2 and TRBJ2-7; the match to TRBD2 covers 13 bases. The receptor was derived from a man between 25 and 39 years old in good health and CMV-seronegative. CDR3 sequence reads: CASSQGPSGTSGIKVYEQYF. CDR3 bases: TGTGCCAGCAGCCAGGGCCCTTCCGGGACTAGCGGGATAAAAGTCTACGAGCAGTACTTC.